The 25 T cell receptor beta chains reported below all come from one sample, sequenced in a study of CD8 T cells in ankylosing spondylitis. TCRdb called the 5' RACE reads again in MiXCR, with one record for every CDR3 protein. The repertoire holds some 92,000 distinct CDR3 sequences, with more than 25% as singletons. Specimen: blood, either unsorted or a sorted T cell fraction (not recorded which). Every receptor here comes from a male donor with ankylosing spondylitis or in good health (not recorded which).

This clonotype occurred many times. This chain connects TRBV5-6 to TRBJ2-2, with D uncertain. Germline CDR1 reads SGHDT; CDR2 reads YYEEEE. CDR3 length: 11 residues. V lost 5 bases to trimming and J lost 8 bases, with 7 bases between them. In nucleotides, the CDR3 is TGTGCCAGCAGTCGCCGAGGGGAGCTGTTTTTT. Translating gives CASSRRGELFF.

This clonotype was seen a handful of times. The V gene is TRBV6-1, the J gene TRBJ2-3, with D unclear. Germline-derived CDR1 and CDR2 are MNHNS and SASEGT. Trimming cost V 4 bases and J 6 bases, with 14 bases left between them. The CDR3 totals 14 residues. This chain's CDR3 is CASSGPGRRDTQYF. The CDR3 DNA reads TGTGCCAGCAGTGGTCCGGGTCGTCGGGATACGCAGTATTTT.

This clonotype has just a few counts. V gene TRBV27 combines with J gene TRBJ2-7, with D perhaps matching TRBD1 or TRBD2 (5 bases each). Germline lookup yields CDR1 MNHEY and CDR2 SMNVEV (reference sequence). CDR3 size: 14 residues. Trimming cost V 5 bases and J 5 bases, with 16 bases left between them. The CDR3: CASSPRDQSDEQYF. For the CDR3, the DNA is TGTGCCAGCAGTCCCCGGGACCAGTCGGACGAGCAGTACTTC.

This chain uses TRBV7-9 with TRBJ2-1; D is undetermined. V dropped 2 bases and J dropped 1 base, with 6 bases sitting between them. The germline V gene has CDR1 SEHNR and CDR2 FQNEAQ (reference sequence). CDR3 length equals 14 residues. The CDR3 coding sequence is TGTGCCAGCAGCTTAATGACTTCCTACAATGAGCAGTTCTTC. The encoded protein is CASSLMTSYNEQFF.

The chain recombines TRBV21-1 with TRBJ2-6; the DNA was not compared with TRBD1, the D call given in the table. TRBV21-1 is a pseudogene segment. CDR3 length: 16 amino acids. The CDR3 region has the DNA TGTGCCAGCAGCGCCCGACAGGGGGCTGGGGCCAACGTCCTGACTTTC. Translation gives CASSARQGAGANVLTF.

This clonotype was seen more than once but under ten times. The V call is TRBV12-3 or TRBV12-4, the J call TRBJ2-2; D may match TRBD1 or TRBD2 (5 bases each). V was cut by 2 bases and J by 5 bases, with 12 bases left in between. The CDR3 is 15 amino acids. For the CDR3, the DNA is TGTGCCAGCAGTTTAACAGGTGGAGGAACCGGGGAGCTGTTTTTT. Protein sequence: CASSLTGGGTGELFF.

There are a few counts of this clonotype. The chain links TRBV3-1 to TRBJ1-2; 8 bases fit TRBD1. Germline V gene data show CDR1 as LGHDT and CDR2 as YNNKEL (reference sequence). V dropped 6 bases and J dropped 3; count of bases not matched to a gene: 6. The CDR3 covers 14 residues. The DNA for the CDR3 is TGTGCCAGCAGTCCAGGGGGCGCGGACTATGGCTACACCTTC. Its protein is CASSPGGADYGYTF.

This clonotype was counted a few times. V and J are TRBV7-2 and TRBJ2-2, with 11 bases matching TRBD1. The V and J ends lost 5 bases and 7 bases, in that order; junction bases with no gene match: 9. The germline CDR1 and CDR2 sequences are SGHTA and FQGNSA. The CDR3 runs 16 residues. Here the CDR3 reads CASSPRTGGLGGELFF. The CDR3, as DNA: TGTGCCAGCAGCCCTCGGACAGGGGGCTTAGGCGGGGAGCTGTTTTTT.

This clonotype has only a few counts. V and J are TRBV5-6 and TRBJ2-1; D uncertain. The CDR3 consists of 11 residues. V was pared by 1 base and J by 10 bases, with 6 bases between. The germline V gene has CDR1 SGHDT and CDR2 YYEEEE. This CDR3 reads CASSLLTEQFF. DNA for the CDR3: TGTGCCAGCAGCTTGCTCACAGAGCAGTTCTTC.

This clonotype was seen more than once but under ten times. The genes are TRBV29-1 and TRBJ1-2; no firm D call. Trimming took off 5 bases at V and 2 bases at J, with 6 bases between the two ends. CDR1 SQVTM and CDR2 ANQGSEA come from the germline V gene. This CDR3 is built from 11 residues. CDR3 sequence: CSVQANYGYTF. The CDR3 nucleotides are TGCAGCGTTCAGGCCAACTATGGCTACACCTTC.

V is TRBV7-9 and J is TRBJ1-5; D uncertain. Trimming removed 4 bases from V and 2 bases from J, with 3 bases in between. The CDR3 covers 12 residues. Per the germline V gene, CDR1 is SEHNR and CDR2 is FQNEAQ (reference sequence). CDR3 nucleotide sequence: TGTGCCAGCAGCTCCCGCAATCAGCCCCAGCATTTT. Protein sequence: CASSSRNQPQHF.

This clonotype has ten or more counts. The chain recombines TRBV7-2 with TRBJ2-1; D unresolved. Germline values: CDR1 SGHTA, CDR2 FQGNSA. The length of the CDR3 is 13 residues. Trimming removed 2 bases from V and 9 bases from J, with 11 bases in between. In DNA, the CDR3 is TGTGCCAGCAGCTTAATAGGTCGCGGTGAGCAGTTCTTC. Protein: CASSLIGRGEQFF.

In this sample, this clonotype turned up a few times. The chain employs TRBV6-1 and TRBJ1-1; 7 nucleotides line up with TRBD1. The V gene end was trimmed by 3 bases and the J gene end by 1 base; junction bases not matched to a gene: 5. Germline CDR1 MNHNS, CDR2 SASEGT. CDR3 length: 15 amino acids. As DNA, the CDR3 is TGTGCCAGCAGTGACTTGGGACAGCCGAACACTGAAGCTTTCTTT. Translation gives CASSDLGQPNTEAFF.

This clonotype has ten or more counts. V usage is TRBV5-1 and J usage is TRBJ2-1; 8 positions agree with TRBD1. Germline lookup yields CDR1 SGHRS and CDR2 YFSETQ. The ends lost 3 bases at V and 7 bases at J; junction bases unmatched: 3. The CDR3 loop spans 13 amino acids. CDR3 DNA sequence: TGCGCCAGCAGCTGGACAGGGAAAAATGAGCAGTTCTTC. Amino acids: CASSWTGKNEQFF. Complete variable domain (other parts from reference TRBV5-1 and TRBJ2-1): KAGVTQTPRYLIKTRGQQVTLSCSPISGHRSVSWYQQTPGQGLQFLFEYFSETQRNKGNFPGRFSGRQFSNSRSEMNVSTLELGDSALYLCASSWTGKNEQFFGPGTRLTVL.

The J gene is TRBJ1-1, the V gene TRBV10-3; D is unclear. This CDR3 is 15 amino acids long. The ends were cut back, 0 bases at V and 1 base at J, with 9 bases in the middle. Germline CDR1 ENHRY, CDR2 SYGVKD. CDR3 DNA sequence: TGTGCCATCAGTGAGTCGGCAGGACGGAACACTGAAGCTTTCTTT. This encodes CAISESAGRNTEAFF.

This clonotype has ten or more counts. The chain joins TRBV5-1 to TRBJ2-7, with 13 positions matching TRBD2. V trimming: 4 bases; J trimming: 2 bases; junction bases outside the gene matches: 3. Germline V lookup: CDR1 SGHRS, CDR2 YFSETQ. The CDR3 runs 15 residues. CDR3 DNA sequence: TGCGCCAGCAGCCGGGGACTAGCGGGAACCTACGAGCAGTACTTC. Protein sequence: CASSRGLAGTYEQYF. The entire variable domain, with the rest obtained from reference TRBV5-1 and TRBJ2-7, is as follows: KAGVTQTPRYLIKTRGQQVTLSCSPISGHRSVSWYQQTPGQGLQFLFEYFSETQRNKGNFPGRFSGRQFSNSRSEMNVSTLELGDSALYLCASSRGLAGTYEQYFGPGTRLTVT.

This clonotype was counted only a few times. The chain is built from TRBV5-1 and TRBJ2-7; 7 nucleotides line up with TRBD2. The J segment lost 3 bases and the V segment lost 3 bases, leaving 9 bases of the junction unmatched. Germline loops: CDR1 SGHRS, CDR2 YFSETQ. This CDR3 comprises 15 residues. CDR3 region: CASSSIAGRLYEQYF. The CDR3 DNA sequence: TGCGCCAGCAGCTCCATAGCGGGCCGACTCTACGAGCAGTACTTC.

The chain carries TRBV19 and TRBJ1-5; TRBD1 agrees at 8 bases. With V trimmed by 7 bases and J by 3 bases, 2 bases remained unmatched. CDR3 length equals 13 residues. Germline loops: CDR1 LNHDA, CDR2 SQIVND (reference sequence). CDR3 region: CASKQGVNQPQHF. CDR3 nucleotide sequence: TGTGCCAGTAAACAGGGGGTCAATCAGCCCCAGCATTTT.

CDR3: CASSRWVVDTQYF. In DNA, the CDR3 is TGTGCCAGCAGCCGATGGGTGGTGGATACGCAGTATTTT. This chain uses TRBV5-5 with TRBJ2-3, with unresolved D. From germline, CDR1 is SGHKS and CDR2 YYEKEE (reference sequence). The V and J ends lost 4 bases and 6 bases respectively, with 12 bases between them. CDR3 length: 13 residues. Together with reference TRBV5-5 and TRBJ2-3, the CDR3 gives the full variable domain: DAGVTQSPTHLIKTRGQQVTLRCSPISGHKSVSWYQQVLGQGPQFIFQYYEKEERGRGNFPDRFSARQFPNYSSELNVNALLLGDSALYLCASSRWVVDTQYFGPGTRLTVL.

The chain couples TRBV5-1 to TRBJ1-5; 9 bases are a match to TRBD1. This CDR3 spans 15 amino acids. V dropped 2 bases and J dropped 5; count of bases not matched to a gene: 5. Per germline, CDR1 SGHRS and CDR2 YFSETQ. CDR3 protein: CASSLGTGLDQPQHF. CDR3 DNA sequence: TGCGCCAGCAGCTTAGGGACAGGGTTGGATCAGCCCCAGCATTTT.

The CDR3 DNA reads TGCAGTGCAATCGCACCGGGACAGGGATTAAATACGCAGTATTTT. This codes for CSAIAPGQGLNTQYF. V and J are TRBV20-1 and TRBJ2-3; 9 bases are a match to TRBD1. Germline V gene data show CDR1 as DFQATT and CDR2 as SNEGSKA (reference sequence). The CDR3 length is 15 residues. Trimming took 6 bases from V and 7 from J; bases not matched to a gene: 14.

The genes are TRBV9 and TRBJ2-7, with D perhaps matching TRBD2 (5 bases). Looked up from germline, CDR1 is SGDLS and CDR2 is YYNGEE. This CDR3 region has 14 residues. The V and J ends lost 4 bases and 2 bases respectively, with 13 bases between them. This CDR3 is CASSPHPEAYEQYF. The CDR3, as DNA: TGTGCCAGCAGCCCCCATCCGGAGGCCTACGAGCAGTACTTC.

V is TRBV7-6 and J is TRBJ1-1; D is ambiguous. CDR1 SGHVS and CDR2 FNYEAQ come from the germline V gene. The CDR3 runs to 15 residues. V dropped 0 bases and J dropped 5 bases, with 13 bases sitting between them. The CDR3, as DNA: TGTGCCAGCAGCTTAGCGATGGGGTCCTCGACTGAAGCTTTCTTT. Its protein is CASSLAMGSSTEAFF.

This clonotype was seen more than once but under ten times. The CDR3 DNA reads TGCAGCGTTGGACGATGGGGACAGGGAAGAGATACGCAGTATTTT. Protein product: CSVGRWGQGRDTQYF. The chain uses TRBV29-1 and TRBJ2-3, with 9 bases aligning to TRBD1. Germline V CDR1 and CDR2: SQVTM, ANQGSEA. The CDR3 has 15 residues. V lost 4 bases and J lost 5; bases outside the gene matches: 10.

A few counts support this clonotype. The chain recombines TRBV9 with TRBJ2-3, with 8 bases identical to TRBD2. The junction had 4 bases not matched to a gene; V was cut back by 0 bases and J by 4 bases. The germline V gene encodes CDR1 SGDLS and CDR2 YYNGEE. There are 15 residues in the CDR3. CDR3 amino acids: CASSVVGTRADTQYF. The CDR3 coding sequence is TGTGCCAGCAGCGTAGTCGGGACTAGGGCAGATACGCAGTATTTT.